This T cell receptor (beta chain) was captured by sequencing in a study of CD8 T cells in Susac syndrome. It was with random hexamers that about 0.45 to 1 ug RNA was reverse transcribed. TCRdb re-called the immunoSEQ multiplex PCR reads with MiXCR, one entry per CDR3 protein. The sample lists about 140,000 distinct CDR3 sequences, roughly 95% occurring once. The CDR3 is 13 amino acids. Per germline, CDR1 SGHAT and CDR2 FQNNGV. V gave up 4 bases and J gave up 4 bases, with 7 bases separating them. This clonotype was sampled from a human donor in good health. The chain uses TRBV11-2 and TRBJ1-4; D gene ambiguous. Material: CD4+ T cells from PBMCs. The CDR3 nucleotides read TGTGCCAGCAGCTCCGGGCTTAATGAAAAACTGTTTTTT. Translation gives CASSSGLNEKLFF.